This section outlines one T cell receptor beta chain sequence together with its context. The count of this clone is one. The antigen it binds to is not known. No base quality values were provided; no much bigger clone lies one nucleotide off. Other DNA sequences within the sample encode an identical CDR3. This sample stems from a study of shared clonotypes between healthy human individuals (dated by TCRdb to about 2020). Notes on the research overall: The cohort comprised two women and a few men aged 18 to 49 years. For each donor, CD4 naive and CD4 memory were each run on three plates, CD8 naive on two plates, and CD8 memory on one plate. To estimate repertoire size and how much clonotype sharing occurs between individuals, the study deeply sequenced the blood TCR repertoires of five healthy adults. Different laboratories and diverse techniques were used to prepare libraries and sequence TCR repertoires, to increase sequencing depth and limit assay-specific biases. Per donor, leukapheresis produced somewhere between about 0.85 and 10 billion PBMCs. The paper as a whole reports these results and caveats: Because the study included a small number of donors, the genetic and exposure-history diversity represented was limited. When a handful of donors were compared, the shared fraction of clonotypes was roughly 5% for naive CD4, around 3.5% for naive CD8, more than 2% for memory CD4, and 0.4% for memory CD8. Higher generation probabilities were observed for clonotypes shared by all four sorted-subset donors than for non-shared clonotypes. Even with the large sequencing depth, rarefaction of the sorted-subset datasets indicated that sequencing was incomplete. Naive subsets generally had larger estimated clonotype richness than memory subsets. Sampling was restricted to blood, and TCR repertoires in tissues likely differ from the TCR repertoires found in blood. Based on pairwise subsampling, the degree of clonotype sharing among donors was expected to be affected by sequencing depth.

Trimming removed 1 base from V and 8 bases from J, leaving 11 bases between the germline ends. According to the germline V gene (reference sequence), CDR1 reads SEHNR and CDR2 reads FQNEAQ. The CDR3 has 14 amino acids, counting the end cysteine and phenylalanine. Only the CDR3 region is kept as DNA, spanning 42 bases read in frame from base 1. Using the deep immunoSEQ assay, TCR CDR3 regions were amplified from genomic DNA by multiplex PCR. Genomic DNA extracted from each cell subset was distributed evenly over all wells of several immunoSEQ 96-well plates, and each plate served as one replicate. For sorted subsets, 200 ng of genomic DNA, equivalent to roughly 33,000 T cell genomes, went into each replicate PCR. Purified libraries were measured with a Qubit 3.0 fluorometer, size-checked on a Bioanalyzer 2100, and measured again with the KAPA Library Quantification kit. Every immunoSEQ 96-well plate was sequenced on a dedicated single-read 150-cycle Illumina NextSeq 550 flow cell. Per the source publication's procedure: Because only junctional sequences without quality scores were contained in the immunoSEQ output, filtering matching that applied to full-length reads could not be performed. Sequences were annotated with PyIR, a Python wrapper for IgBLAST v1.9, and V/J genes and CDR3 were assigned using IMGT germline references. Reads were filtered out if the reads had weak V/J assignments (E-value above 1e-6), no CDR3, stop codons, out-of-frame junctions, or ambiguous translated residues. V3J clonotypes were defined by identical inferred V gene, J gene, and CDR3 amino acid sequence. Percentage overlap between repertoires was calculated by dividing the number of shared unique clonotypes by the size of the smaller repertoire. RTK rarefaction, the Chao1 estimator, and Recon v2.1 estimates of unobserved clonotypes were used to assess repertoire richness. Generation probabilities for all TCRbeta clonotypes obtained by the gDNA method from a handful of donors were computed using OLGA. The clones in this table, taken by TCRdb from immuneACCESS, are in-frame only. Not every clone is retained; where verified, under half of the shortfall comes from an unresolved V gene, and the cause of the rest is unknown. D and trimming were read from the DNA, whereas the V and J calls and clone size are those reported in that table. Across this sample there are around 980,000 clones, with about 84% seen only once. Jointly, the top ten make up roughly 0.62% of the sample.

Donors were healthy HIV-negative adults with no recently reported acute infections or vaccinations. All donors were Caucasian adults living in Nashville, Tennessee, USA. Magnetic negative selection was used to enrich CD4+ T cells, after which naive cells were positively selected on CD45RA and the negative fraction became the memory subset. Blood was obtained by leukapheresis, after which PBMCs were separated by Ficoll-Histopaque density gradient centrifugation and cryopreserved in liquid nitrogen vapor phase. Purity and quantity of every magnetically sorted T cell population were checked by analytical flow cytometry. Genomic DNA was isolated from each sorted fraction and quantified by UV absorbance on a Nanodrop 2000c.

The chain is assembled from TRBV7-9 and TRBJ1-4, with no confidently assigned D gene. This clonotype was obtained from a man between 18 and 29 years old in good health. Some clones in this sample may be carry-over from other donors' samples. Sequencing was carried out using memory CD4+ T cells from PBMCs. Interpreted using the paper, the cell subset or site label stands for: CD45RA-negative fraction. The CDR3 reads CASSLVGGGEKLFF. The sequence in DNA is TGTGCCAGCAGCTTAGTGGGAGGAGGAGAAAAACTGTTTTTT.